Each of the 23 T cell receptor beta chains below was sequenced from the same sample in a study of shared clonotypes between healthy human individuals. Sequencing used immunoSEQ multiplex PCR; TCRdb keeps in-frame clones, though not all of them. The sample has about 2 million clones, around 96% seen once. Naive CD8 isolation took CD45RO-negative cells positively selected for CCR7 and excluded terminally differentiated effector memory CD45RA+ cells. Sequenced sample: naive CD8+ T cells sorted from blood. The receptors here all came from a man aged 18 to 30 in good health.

The CDR3 nucleotides read TGTGCCAGCAGCTTGGCCCGGGGGGAATGGGAGACCCAGTACTTC. This sequence encodes CASSLARGEWETQYF. V is TRBV7-9 and J is TRBJ2-5; 7 bases agree with TRBD2. This CDR3 is built from 15 residues. V lost 3 bases to trimming and J lost 5 bases; unmatched junction nucleotides: 9. Germline CDR1 and CDR2: SEHNR and FQNEAQ (reference sequence).

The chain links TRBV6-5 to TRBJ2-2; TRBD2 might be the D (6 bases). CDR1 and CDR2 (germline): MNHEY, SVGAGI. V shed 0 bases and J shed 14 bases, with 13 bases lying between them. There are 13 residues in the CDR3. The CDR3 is CASSYSDSGLLFF. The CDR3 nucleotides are TGTGCCAGCAGTTACTCGGATAGCGGCTTACTGTTTTTT.

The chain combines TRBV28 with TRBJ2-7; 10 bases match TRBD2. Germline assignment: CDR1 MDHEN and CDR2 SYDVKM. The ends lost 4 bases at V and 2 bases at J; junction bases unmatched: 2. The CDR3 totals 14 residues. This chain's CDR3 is CASSWSGGAYEQYF. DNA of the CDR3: TGTGCCAGCAGTTGGAGCGGGGGGGCCTACGAGCAGTACTTC. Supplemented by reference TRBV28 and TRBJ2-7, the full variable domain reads DVKVTQSSRYLVKRTGEKVFLECVQDMDHENMFWYRQDPGLGLRLIYFSYDVKMKEKGDIPEGYSVSREKKERFSLILESASTNQTSMYLCASSWSGGAYEQYFGPGTRLTVT.

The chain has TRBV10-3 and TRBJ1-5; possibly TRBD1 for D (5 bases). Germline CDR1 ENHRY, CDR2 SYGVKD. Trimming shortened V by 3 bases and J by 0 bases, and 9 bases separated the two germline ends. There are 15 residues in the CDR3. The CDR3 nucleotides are TGTGCCATCAGTGAAAACGGGGCTAGCAATCAGCCCCAGCATTTT. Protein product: CAISENGASNQPQHF.

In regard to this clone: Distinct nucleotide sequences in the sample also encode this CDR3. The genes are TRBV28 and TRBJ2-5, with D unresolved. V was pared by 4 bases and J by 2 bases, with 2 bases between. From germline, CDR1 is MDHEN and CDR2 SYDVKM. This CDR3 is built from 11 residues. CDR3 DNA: TGTGCCAGCAGTTCACAAGAGACCCAGTACTTC. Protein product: CASSSQETQYF.

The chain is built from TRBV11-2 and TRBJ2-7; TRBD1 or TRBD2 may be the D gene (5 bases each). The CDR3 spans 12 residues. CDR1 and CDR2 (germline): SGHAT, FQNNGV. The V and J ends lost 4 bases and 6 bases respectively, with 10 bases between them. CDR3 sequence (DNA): TGTGCCAGCAGCTCAGTCGGGACCGAGCAGTACTTC. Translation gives CASSSVGTEQYF.

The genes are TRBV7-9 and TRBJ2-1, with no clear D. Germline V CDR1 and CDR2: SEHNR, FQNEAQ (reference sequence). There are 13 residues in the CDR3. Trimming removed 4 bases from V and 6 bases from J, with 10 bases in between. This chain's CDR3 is CASSSWVFNEQFF. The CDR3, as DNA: TGTGCCAGCAGCTCCTGGGTTTTCAATGAGCAGTTCTTC.

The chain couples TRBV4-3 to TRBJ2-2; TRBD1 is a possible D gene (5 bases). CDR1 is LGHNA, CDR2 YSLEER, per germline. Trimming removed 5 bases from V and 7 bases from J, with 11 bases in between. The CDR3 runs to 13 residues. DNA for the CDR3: TGCGCCAGCAGCTTCGCAGGGATCGGGGAGCTGTTTTTT. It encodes CASSFAGIGELFF.

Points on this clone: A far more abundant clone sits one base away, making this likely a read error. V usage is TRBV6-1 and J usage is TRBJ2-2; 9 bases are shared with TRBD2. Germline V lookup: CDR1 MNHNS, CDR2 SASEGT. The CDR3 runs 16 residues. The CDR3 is CAGSELAGAITGELFF. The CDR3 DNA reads TGTGCCGGCAGCGAACTAGCGGGCGCTATCACCGGGGAGCTGTTTTTT.

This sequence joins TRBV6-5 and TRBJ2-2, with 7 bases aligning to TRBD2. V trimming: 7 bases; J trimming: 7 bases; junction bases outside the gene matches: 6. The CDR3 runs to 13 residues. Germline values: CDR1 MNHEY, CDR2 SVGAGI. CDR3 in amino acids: CASNAAGVGELFF. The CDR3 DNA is TGTGCCAGCAACGCCGCGGGGGTCGGGGAGCTGTTTTTT.

Here the CDR3 DNA reads TGTGCCAGCAACGAACCCCCTAGCGGGGGTTATGAGCAGTTCTTC. Translation: CASNEPPSGGYEQFF. The chain is built from TRBV2 and TRBJ2-1; 10 nucleotides agree with TRBD2. Germline V gene lookup returns CDR1 SNHLY and CDR2 FYNNEI. This CDR3 is 15 amino acids long. With 7 bases clipped from V and 8 bases from J, the junction kept 11 bases outside the gene matches.

The CDR3 DNA reads as TGTGCCAGCGAAGGCAGGGAAGAGACCCAGTACTTC. It specifies CASEGREETQYF. The chain employs TRBV9 and TRBJ2-5, with D tentatively TRBD1 (5 bases). V lost 7 bases, J lost 3 bases, and 10 bases lay in between. This CDR3 is 12 amino acids long. Germline CDR1 and CDR2: SGDLS and YYNGEE.

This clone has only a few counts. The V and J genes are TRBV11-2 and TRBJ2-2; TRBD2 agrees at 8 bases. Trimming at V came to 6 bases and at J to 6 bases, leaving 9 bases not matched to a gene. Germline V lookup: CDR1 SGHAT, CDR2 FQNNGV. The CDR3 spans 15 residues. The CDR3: CASRLGAGVSGELFF. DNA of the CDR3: TGTGCCAGCAGACTAGGAGCGGGAGTTTCCGGGGAGCTGTTTTTT.

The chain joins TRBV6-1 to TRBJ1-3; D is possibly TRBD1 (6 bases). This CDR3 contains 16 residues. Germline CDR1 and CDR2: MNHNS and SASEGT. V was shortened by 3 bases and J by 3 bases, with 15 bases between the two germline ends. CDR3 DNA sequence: TGTGCCAGCAGTGAGCTACAGGGTTACAGTGGAAACACCATATATTTT. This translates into CASSELQGYSGNTIYF.

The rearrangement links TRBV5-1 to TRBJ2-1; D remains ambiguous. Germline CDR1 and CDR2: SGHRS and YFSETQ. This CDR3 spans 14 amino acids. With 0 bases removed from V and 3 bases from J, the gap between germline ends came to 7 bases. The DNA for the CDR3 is TGCGCCAGCAGCTTGGAATCTCTCTACAATGAGCAGTTCTTC. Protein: CASSLESLYNEQFF.

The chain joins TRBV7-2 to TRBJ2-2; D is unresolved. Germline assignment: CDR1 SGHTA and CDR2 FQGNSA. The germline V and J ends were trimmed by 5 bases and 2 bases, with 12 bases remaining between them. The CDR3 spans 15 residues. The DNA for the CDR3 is TGTGCCAGCAGCCACCCTTGGCCTAACACCGGGGAGCTGTTTTTT. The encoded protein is CASSHPWPNTGELFF.

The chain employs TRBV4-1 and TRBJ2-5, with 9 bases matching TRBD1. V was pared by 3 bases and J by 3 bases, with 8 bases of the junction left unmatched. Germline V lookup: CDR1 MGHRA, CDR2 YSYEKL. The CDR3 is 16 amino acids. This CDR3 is CASSHARTGAEETQYF. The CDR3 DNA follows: TGCGCCAGCAGCCACGCCCGGACAGGGGCTGAAGAGACCCAGTACTTC.

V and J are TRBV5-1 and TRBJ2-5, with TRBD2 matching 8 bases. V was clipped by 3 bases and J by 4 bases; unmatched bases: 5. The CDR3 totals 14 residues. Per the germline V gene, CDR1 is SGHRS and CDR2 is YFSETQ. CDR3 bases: TGCGCCAGCAGCTGGGTAGCGGGGAGAGAGACCCAGTACTTC. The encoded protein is CASSWVAGRETQYF.

The CDR3 sequence: CASSLGRGSGYEQYF. The CDR3 DNA reads TGCGCCAGCAGCTTGGGGCGGGGGAGCGGCTACGAGCAGTACTTC. The chain carries TRBV4-1 and TRBJ2-7, with 7 bases aligning to TRBD2. V shed 5 bases, J shed 3 bases, and the junction held 10 bases outside the gene matches. This CDR3 is 15 amino acids long. Germline V gene sequence: CDR1 MGHRA, CDR2 YSYEKL.

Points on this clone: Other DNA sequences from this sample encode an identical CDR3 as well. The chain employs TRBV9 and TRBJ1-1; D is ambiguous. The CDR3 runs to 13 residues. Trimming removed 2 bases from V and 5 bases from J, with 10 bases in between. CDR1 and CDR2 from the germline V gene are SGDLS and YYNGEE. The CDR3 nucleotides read TGTGCCAGCAGCGTGGGAGGACTAACTGAAGCTTTCTTT. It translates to CASSVGGLTEAFF.

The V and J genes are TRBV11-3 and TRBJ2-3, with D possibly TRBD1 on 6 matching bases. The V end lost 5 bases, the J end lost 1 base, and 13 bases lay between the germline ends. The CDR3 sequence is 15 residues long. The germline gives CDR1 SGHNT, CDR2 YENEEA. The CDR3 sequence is CASSVGGGGTDTQYF. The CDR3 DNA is TGTGCCAGCAGCGTAGGGGGTGGGGGCACAGATACGCAGTATTTT.

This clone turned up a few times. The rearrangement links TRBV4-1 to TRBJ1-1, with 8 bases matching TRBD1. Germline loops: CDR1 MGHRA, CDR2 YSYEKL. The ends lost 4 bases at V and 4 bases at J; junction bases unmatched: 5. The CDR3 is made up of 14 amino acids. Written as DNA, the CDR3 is TGCGCCAGCAGCCCAGGGGGCTTGAGCACTGAAGCTTTCTTT. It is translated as CASSPGGLSTEAFF.

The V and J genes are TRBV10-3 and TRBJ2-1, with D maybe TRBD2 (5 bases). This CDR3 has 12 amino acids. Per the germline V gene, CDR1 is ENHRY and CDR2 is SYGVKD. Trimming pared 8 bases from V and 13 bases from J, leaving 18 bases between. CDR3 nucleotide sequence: TGTGCCATCGGGCTAGCTCCCCCCAGCCAGTTCTTC. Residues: CAIGLAPPSQFF.